Listed here are 11 T cell receptor beta chains from one sample, sequenced in a study of blood T cells in healthy people across ages. Together with a sample-barcoded 5' primer, a J-beta primer mix was included in a second PCR lasting about 6 to 12 cycles. TCRdb ran MiXCR on the 5' RACE reads and lists one entry per CDR3 protein. The profile covers just under 750,000 distinct CDR3 sequences, with about 20% appearing a single time and 22% taken by the ten largest. The sample was blood. The receptors were gathered from a man in his 70s in good health.

For the CDR3, the DNA is TGTGCCAGCAGCTTAGGGGGTGCTAGCAATCAGCCCCAGCATTTT. Its protein product is CASSLGGASNQPQHF. The chain links TRBV7-2 to TRBJ1-5; no firm D call. This CDR3 region has 15 residues. V was pared by 1 base and J by 0 bases, with 7 bases between. CDR1 is SGHTA, CDR2 FQGNSA, per germline.

This clonotype was seen a handful of times. This chain links TRBV29-1 with TRBJ2-1; 9 bases match TRBD1. The J call is in doubt because the DNA end fits TRBJ2-7 better. This CDR3 has 15 residues. The germline V gene encodes CDR1 SQVTM and CDR2 ANQGSEA. CDR3 amino acids: CSVAGTGIVTYEQYF. CDR3 in DNA: TGCAGCGTTGCAGGGACAGGGATAGTCACCTACGAGCAGTACTTC.

The CDR3 protein is CASSLGSANEKLFF. As DNA, the CDR3 is TGTGCCAGCAGTTTAGGGTCTGCTAATGAAAAACTGTTTTTT. This chain joins TRBV12-3 or TRBV12-4 and TRBJ1-4; D gene unclear. CDR3 size: 14 residues. Trimming took off 1 base at V and 3 bases at J, with 6 bases between the two ends.

The chain joins TRBV5-1 to TRBJ2-2, with D possibly matching TRBD1 (5 bases). The CDR3 length is 15 residues. Germline V gene sequence: CDR1 SGHRS, CDR2 YFSETQ. V was cut by 1 base and J by 1 base, with 8 bases left in between. CDR3 nucleotides: TGCGCCAGCAGCTTGTGGCAGGGGAACACCGGGGAGCTGTTTTTT. Amino acid sequence: CASSLWQGNTGELFF.

The chain is built from TRBV29-1 and TRBJ2-2; D unclear. CDR3 length: 13 amino acids. The ends were cut back, 5 bases at V and 5 bases at J, with 12 bases in the middle. Germline loops: CDR1 SQVTM, CDR2 ANQGSEA. CDR3 coding DNA: TGCAGCGTTTCATCCCTTGAGACCGGGGAGCTGTTTTTT. It is translated as CSVSSLETGELFF.

In this sample, this clonotype turned up a few times. The V call is TRBV7-8, the J call TRBJ1-1; 9 bases agree with TRBD1. The CDR3 extends over 15 amino acids. V shed 3 bases and J 1 base; nucleotides not matched to a gene: 3. Germline V gene sequence: CDR1 SGHVS, CDR2 FQNEAQ. The CDR3 coding sequence is TGTGCCAGCAGCTTCAACAGGGGGCAGAACACTGAAGCTTTCTTT. Translating it yields CASSFNRGQNTEAFF.

The gene calls are TRBV18 and TRBJ1-1, with 10 bases aligning to TRBD1. The CDR3 sequence is 16 residues long. Trimming cost V 3 bases and J 5 bases; bases outside gene matches: 9. Germline V gene data show CDR1 as KGHSH and CDR2 as LQKENI. The CDR3 nucleotides read TGTGCCAGCTCACCGCAGAGACAGGGGGCCAAGACTGAAGCTTTCTTT. Translating gives CASSPQRQGAKTEAFF.

In this sample, this clonotype turned up once. This chain uses TRBV4-1 with TRBJ2-5; 8 bases match TRBD2. Trimming at V came to 0 bases and at J to 5 bases, leaving 5 bases not matched to a gene. The CDR3 is 15 residues long. The V gene's germline CDR1 is MGHRA and CDR2 YSYEKL. Here the CDR3 DNA reads TGCGCCAGCAGCCAAGAGGGACTAGTGGTGGAGACCCAGTACTTC. It translates to CASSQEGLVVETQYF.

This clonotype turned up a few times. The V call is TRBV4-1, the J call TRBJ2-3; TRBD2 matches 12 bases. The CDR3 totals 19 residues. V gave up 0 bases and J gave up 0 bases; unmatched junction bases: 7. Germline CDR1 and CDR2: MGHRA and YSYEKL. The CDR3 sequence: CASSQDGTSGGSSTDTQYF. The CDR3 DNA follows: TGCGCCAGCAGCCAAGATGGCACTAGCGGGGGGTCTAGCACAGATACGCAGTATTTT.

In the case of this clonotype: The junction does not match germline at one end; this may be a read error. The V and J genes are TRBV29-1 and TRBJ2-7, with 9 bases that match TRBD1. The J call may be wrong; the DNA end is better matched by TRBJ2-5. CDR1 and CDR2 from the germline V gene are SQVTM and ANQGSEA. This CDR3 region has 12 residues. The CDR3 region has the DNA TGCAGCGGACAGGGGGTCCAAGGGACCCAGTACTTC. Protein sequence: CSGQGVQGTQYF.

The table lists this clonotype with a few counts. The gene calls are TRBV11-2 and TRBJ1-3; TRBD1 might be the D (5 bases). The CDR3 contains 13 residues. From germline, CDR1 is SGHAT and CDR2 FQNNGV. V was trimmed by 2 bases and J by 5 bases, leaving 7 bases between them. The DNA for the CDR3 is TGTGCCAGCAGCTTACCAGGGAGAAACACCATATATTTT. It specifies CASSLPGRNTIYF.